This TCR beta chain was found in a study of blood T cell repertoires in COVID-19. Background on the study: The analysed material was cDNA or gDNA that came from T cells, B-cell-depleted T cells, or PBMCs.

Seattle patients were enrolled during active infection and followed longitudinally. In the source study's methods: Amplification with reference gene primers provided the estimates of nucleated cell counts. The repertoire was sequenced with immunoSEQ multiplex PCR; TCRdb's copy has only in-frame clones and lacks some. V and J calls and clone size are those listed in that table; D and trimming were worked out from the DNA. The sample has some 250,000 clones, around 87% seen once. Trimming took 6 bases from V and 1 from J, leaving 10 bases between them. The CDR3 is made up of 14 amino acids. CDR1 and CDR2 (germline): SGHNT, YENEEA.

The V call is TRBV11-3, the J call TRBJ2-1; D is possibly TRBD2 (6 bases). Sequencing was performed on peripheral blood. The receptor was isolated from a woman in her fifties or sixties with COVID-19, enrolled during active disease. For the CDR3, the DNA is TGTGCCAGCAGTTTTAGCGGTTCCTACAATGAGCAGTTCTTC. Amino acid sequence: CASSFSGSYNEQFF.